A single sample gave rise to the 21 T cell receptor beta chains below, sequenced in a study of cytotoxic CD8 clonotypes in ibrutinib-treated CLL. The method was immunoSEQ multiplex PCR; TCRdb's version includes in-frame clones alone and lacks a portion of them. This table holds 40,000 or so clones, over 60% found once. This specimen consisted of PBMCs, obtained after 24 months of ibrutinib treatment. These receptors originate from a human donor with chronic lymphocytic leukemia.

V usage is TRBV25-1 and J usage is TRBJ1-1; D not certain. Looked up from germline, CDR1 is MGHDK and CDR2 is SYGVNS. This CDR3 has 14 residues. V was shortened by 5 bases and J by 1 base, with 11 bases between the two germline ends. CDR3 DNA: TGTGCCAGCAGTTCCACCCTGGGGAACACTGAAGCTTTCTTT. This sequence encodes CASSSTLGNTEAFF.

The CDR3 DNA follows: TGTGCCAGCAGCCAAAAAACAGATACGCAGTATTTT. Encoded protein: CASSQKTDTQYF. The chain combines TRBV14 with TRBJ2-3; D is uncertain. The V end was cut by 2 bases, the J end by 3 bases, with 3 bases between. This CDR3 region has 12 residues. CDR1 SGHDN and CDR2 FVKESK come from the germline V gene.

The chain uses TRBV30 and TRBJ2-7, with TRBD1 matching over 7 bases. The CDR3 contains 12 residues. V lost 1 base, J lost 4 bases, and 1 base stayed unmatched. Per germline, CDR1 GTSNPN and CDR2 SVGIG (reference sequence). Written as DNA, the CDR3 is TGTGCCTGGAGTGGACAGGGTTACGAGCAGTACTTC. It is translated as CAWSGQGYEQYF.

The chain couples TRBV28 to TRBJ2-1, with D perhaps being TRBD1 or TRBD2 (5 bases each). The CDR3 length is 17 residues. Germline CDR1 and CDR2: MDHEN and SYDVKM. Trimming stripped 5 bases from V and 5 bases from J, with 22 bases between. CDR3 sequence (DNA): TGTGCCAGCAGTGGCCTAGGACGAGGGGATAAGCACAATGAGCAGTTCTTC. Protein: CASSGLGRGDKHNEQFF. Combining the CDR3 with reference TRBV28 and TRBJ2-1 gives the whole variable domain DVKVTQSSRYLVKRTGEKVFLECVQDMDHENMFWYRQDPGLGLRLIYFSYDVKMKEKGDIPEGYSVSREKKERFSLILESASTNQTSMYLCASSGLGRGDKHNEQFFGPGTRLTVL.

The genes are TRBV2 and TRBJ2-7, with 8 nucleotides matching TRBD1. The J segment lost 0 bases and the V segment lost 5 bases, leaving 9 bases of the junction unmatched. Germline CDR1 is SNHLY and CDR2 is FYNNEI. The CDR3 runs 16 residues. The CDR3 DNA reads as TGTGCCAGCAGTTTCTTGGAAGGACAGGGCTCCTACGAGCAGTACTTC. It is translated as CASSFLEGQGSYEQYF.

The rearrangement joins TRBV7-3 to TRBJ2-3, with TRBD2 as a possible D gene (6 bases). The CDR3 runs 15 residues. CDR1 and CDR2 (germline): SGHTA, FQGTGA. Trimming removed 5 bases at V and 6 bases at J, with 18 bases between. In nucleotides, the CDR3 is TGTGCCAGCAGCCCCTCACTTGGAGGGACGGATACGCAGTATTTT. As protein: CASSPSLGGTDTQYF.

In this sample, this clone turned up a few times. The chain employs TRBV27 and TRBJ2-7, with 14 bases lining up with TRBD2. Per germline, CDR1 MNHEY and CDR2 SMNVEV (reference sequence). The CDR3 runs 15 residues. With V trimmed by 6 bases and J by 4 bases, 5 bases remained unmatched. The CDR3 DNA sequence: TGTGCCAGCAGACCCTGGACTAGCGGGAGGTACGAGCAGTACTTC. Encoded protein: CASRPWTSGRYEQYF.

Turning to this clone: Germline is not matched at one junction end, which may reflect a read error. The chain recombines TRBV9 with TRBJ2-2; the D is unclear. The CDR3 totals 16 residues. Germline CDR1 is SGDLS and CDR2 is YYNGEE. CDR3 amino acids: CASSVVQQAKTGELFF. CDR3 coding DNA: TGTGCCAGCAGCGTCGTTCAGCAGGCGAAGACCGGGGAGCTGTTTTTT.

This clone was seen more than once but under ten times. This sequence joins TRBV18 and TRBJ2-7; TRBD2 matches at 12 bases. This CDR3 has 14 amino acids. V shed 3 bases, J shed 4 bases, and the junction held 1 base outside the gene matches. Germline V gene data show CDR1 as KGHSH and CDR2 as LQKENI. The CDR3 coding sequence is TGTGCCAGCTCACCCGGGACTAGCGGGTACGAGCAGTACTTC. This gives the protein CASSPGTSGYEQYF.

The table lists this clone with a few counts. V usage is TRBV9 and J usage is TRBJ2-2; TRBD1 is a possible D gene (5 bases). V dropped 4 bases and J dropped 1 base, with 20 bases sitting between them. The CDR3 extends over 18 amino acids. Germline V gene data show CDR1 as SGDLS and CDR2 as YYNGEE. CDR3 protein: CASSLTKRGGVNTGELFF. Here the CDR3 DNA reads TGTGCCAGCAGCCTCACGAAAAGGGGCGGAGTGAACACCGGGGAGCTGTTTTTT.

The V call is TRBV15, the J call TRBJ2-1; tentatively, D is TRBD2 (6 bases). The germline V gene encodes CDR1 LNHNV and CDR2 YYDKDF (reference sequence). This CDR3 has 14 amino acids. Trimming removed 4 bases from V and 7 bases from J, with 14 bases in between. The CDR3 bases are TGTGCCACCAGCACCAGACTAGTTCTAAATGAGCAGTTCTTC. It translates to CATSTRLVLNEQFF.

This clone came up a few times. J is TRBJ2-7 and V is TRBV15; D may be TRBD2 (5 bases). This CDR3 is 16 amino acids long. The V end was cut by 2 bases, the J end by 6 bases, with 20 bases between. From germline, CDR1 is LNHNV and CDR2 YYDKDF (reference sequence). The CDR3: CATSRPNSGESGEQYF. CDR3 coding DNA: TGTGCCACCAGCAGACCAAATAGTGGGGAAAGCGGCGAGCAGTACTTC.

CDR3 region: CASSIDRSSGANVLTF. The CDR3 DNA is TGTGCCAGTAGTATAGACCGGAGCTCTGGGGCCAACGTCCTGACTTTC. The J gene is TRBJ2-6, the V gene TRBV19, with D unresolved. The CDR3 totals 16 residues. Deletions cut 0 bases from V and 0 bases from J, with 6 bases between. The germline CDR1 and CDR2 sequences are LNHDA and SQIVND (reference sequence).

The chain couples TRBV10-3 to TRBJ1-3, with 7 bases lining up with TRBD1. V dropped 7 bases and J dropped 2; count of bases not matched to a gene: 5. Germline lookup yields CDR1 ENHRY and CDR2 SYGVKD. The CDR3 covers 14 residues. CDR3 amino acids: CAITADRAGNTIYF. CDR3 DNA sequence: TGTGCCATCACCGCAGACAGGGCTGGAAACACCATATATTTT.

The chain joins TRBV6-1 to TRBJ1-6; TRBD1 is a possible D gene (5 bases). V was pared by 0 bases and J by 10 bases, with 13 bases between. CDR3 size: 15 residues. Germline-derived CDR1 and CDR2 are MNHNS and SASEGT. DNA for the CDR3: TGTGCCAGCAGTGAAGCAGGGCAGGGTTGGTCACCCCTCCACTTT. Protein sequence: CASSEAGQGWSPLHF.

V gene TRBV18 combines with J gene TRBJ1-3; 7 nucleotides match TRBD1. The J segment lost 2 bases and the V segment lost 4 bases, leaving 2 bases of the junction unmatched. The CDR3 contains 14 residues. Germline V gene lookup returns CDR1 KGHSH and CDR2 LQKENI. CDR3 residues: CASSQQGTGNTIYF. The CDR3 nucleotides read TGTGCCAGCTCACAACAGGGGACTGGAAACACCATATATTTT.

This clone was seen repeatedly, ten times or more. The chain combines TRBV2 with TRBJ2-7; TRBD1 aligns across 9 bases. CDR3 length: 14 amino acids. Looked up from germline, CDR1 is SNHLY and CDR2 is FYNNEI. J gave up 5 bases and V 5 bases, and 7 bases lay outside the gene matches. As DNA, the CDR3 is TGTGCCAGCAGTCCAGGGGACAGGGTCAACGAGCAGTACTTC. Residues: CASSPGDRVNEQYF. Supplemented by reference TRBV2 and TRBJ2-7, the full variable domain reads EPEVTQTPSHQVTQMGQEVILRCVPISNHLYFYWYRQILGQKVEFLVSFYNNEISEKSEIFDDQFSVERPDGSNFTLKIRSTKLEDSAMYFCASSPGDRVNEQYFGPGTRLTVT.

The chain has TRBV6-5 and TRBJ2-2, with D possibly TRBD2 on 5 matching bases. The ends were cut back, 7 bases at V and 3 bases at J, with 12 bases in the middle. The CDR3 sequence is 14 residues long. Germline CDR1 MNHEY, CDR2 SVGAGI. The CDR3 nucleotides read TGTGCCAGCACGCGAGGGTTGGACACCGGGGAGCTGTTTTTT. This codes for CASTRGLDTGELFF.

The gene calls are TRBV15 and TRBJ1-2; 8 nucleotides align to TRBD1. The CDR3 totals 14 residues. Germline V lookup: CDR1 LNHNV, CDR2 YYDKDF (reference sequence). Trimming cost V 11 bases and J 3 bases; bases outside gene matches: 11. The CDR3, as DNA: TGTGCCGCCCAGAACACGACAGGGGACTATGGCTACACCTTC. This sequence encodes CAAQNTTGDYGYTF.

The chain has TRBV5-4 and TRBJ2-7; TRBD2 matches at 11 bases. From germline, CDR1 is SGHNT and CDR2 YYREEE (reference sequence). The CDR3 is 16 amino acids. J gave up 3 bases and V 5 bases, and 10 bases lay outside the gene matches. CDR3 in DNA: TGTGCCAGCAGTTCTAGCGGGGGGCCCAAAATCTACGAGCAGTACTTC. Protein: CASSSSGGPKIYEQYF.

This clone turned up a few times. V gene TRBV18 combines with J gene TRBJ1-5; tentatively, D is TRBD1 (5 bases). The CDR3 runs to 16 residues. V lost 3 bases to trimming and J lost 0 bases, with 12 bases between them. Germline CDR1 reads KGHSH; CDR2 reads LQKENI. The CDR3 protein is CASSPRTTDSNQPQHF. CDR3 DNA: TGTGCCAGCTCACCCAGGACAACCGATAGCAATCAGCCCCAGCATTTT.